This TCR beta chain was retrieved from a study of T cells in Graves' hyperthyroidism and ophthalmopathy. For this clonotype: Its antigen is not identified.

Points from the study as a whole: Most thyroid clonotypes expanded above 0.001 appeared in blood too.

The V and J ends lost 5 bases and 0 bases respectively, with 13 bases between them. This CDR3 is 15 amino acids long. Per germline, CDR1 MNHEY and CDR2 SVGEGT. Amplified TCR beta CDR3 regions derived from RNA transcripts. A first-round RT-PCR of the TCR CDR3 used the HTBI primer set. TCRdb re-derived calls from the multiplex PCR reads in MiXCR, one entry per CDR3 protein. The table records about 350,000 distinct CDR3 sequences, approximately 19% of them present only once. Any patient presenting with uncontrolled infection, other autoimmune disease, pregnancy or lactation was left out. Diagnostic decisions used clinical symptoms, serum thyroxine and TRAb, thyroid ultrasound and orbital computed tomography.

This chain connects TRBV6-2 or TRBV6-3 to TRBJ1-1; D perhaps matches TRBD1 (5 bases). The receptor's source is a young woman with Graves' hyperthyroidism. Sample: blood. The CDR3 here is CASSPGRFMNTEAFF. For the CDR3, the DNA is TGTGCCAGCAGTCCAGGGAGGTTCATGAACACTGAAGCTTTCTTT.